A single sample gave rise to the 26 T cell receptor beta chains below, sequenced in a study of blood T cells in healthy people across ages. A second PCR, run for about 7 to 12 cycles, used a sample-barcoded 5' primer plus a J-beta primer mix. In TCRdb, the 5' RACE reads were re-called with MiXCR into one record per CDR3 protein. Among roughly 500,000 distinct CDR3 sequences listed, approximately 27% were seen once. The source material was blood. These receptors all come from an older woman in good health.

This chain joins TRBV29-1 and TRBJ2-2, with D tentatively TRBD1 or TRBD2 (6 bases each). CDR3 length: 14 residues. From germline, CDR1 is SQVTM and CDR2 ANQGSEA. Trimming stripped 4 bases from V and 0 bases from J, with 9 bases between. The CDR3 bases are TGCAGCGTTGCGGGGGCCTCGAACACCGGGGAGCTGTTTTTT. This sequence encodes CSVAGASNTGELFF.

Only a few counts were recorded for this clonotype. The chain joins TRBV20-1 to TRBJ2-3, with TRBD1 matching over 10 bases. V was clipped by 2 bases and J by 2 bases; unmatched bases: 4. CDR3 length: 15 residues. The germline gives CDR1 DFQATT, CDR2 SNEGSKA (reference sequence). CDR3 in amino acids: CSARLGQGTTDTQYF. The CDR3 DNA follows: TGCAGTGCTAGACTGGGACAGGGGACCACAGATACGCAGTATTTT.

The chain is built from TRBV7-2 and TRBJ1-1, with a weak D call TRBD1 (6 bases). This CDR3 contains 15 residues. With 5 bases removed from V and 0 bases from J, the gap between germline ends came to 13 bases. CDR1 and CDR2 from the germline V gene are SGHTA and FQGNSA. CDR3 region: CASSRTQGMNTEAFF. CDR3 coding DNA: TGTGCCAGCAGCCGTACACAGGGCATGAACACTGAAGCTTTCTTT.

This clonotype was detected a few times. The chain couples TRBV29-1 to TRBJ2-3; D is ambiguous. The J call is in doubt because the DNA end fits TRBJ1-5 better. The CDR3 has 12 amino acids. Germline V CDR1 and CDR2: SQVTM, ANQGSEA. CDR3 loop: CSVREGTDTQHF. CDR3 nucleotides: TGCAGCGTTCGGGAGGGAACAGATACGCAGCATTTT.

This clonotype was recorded a few times. V usage is TRBV6-1 and J usage is TRBJ1-5, with D unresolved. The V end was cut by 4 bases, the J end by 0 bases, with 7 bases between. Germline V gives CDR1 MNHNS, CDR2 SASEGT. The CDR3 has 14 amino acids. The CDR3 protein is CASSGRDSNQPQHF. DNA of the CDR3: TGTGCCAGCAGTGGAAGGGATAGCAATCAGCCCCAGCATTTT.

The chain has TRBV20-1 and TRBJ2-5, with 9 bases matching TRBD1. The CDR3 runs 14 residues. The junction had 7 bases not matched to a gene; V was cut back by 6 bases and J by 2 bases. Per germline, CDR1 DFQATT and CDR2 SNEGSKA (reference sequence). The CDR3 is CSAMDRGKQETQYF. CDR3 sequence (DNA): TGCAGTGCGATGGACAGGGGCAAACAAGAGACCCAGTACTTC.

This clonotype was seen a few times. Without the conserved terminal phenylalanine or tryptophan, this CDR3 likely stems from a read error. The chain is built from TRBV29-1 and TRBJ2-2, with a possible D match to TRBD1 (6 bases). CDR1 SQVTM and CDR2 ANQGSEA come from the germline V gene. The CDR3 loop spans 14 amino acids. Trimming cost V 6 bases and J 2 bases, with 13 bases left between them. The CDR3 spells CSVMTGLNTGELFL. The CDR3 coding sequence is TGCAGCGTGATGACAGGACTCAACACCGGGGAGCTGTTTCTT.

This clonotype was observed a handful of times. The chain couples TRBV4-3 to TRBJ2-3, with D possibly being TRBD2 (5 bases). This CDR3 comprises 17 residues. The V gene's germline CDR1 is LGHNA and CDR2 YSLEER. Trimming cost V 1 base and J 5 bases, with 19 bases left between them. The CDR3 DNA sequence: TGCGCCAGCAGCCAAGTCTCCCCATTGGGCGCGGGAGATACGCAGTATTTT. It codes for CASSQVSPLGAGDTQYF.

The gene calls are TRBV6-2 or TRBV6-3 and TRBJ2-4, with TRBD1 matching 10 bases. The germline gives CDR1 MNHEY, CDR2 SVGEGT. The CDR3 is 19 amino acids. The V gene end was trimmed by 6 bases and the J gene end by 0 bases; junction bases not matched to a gene: 14. The CDR3 loop reads CASRPDRGLSDLAKNIQYF. CDR3 sequence (DNA): TGTGCCAGCAGGCCCGACAGGGGGCTCTCCGATCTAGCCAAAAACATTCAGTACTTC.

This clonotype has a count of ten or more. V gene TRBV7-9 combines with J gene TRBJ2-5; a weak D match, TRBD1 (5 bases). The germline V gene encodes CDR1 SEHNR and CDR2 FQNEAQ (reference sequence). The germline V and J ends were trimmed by 8 bases and 5 bases, with 12 bases remaining between them. This CDR3 spans 12 amino acids. CDR3 DNA sequence: TGTGCCAGCGGGGTGAACAGGGAGACCCAGTACTTC. Amino acid sequence: CASGVNRETQYF.

The chain employs TRBV6-6 and TRBJ2-7; 7 bases are shared with TRBD1. V was pared by 2 bases and J by 5 bases, with 3 bases of the junction left unmatched. The CDR3 sequence is 13 residues long. Per the germline V gene, CDR1 is MNHNY and CDR2 is SVGAGI (reference sequence). The DNA for the CDR3 is TGTGCCAGCAGTTACACCGGACAGGACGAGCAGTACTTC. It codes for CASSYTGQDEQYF.

The gene calls are TRBV19 and TRBJ2-1; D not resolved. Gene TRBJ2-5 matches the end of the DNA better, so the J call may be wrong. Germline V gene lookup returns CDR1 LNHDA and CDR2 SQIVND (reference sequence). The CDR3 consists of 14 residues. CDR3 protein: CASSIRESQETQYF. CDR3 coding DNA: TGTGCCAGTAGTATTAGAGAGTCCCAGGAGACCCAGTACTTC.

This clonotype turned up a few times. The V call is TRBV10-3, the J call TRBJ1-5, with 11 bases lining up with TRBD1. The CDR3 runs to 16 residues. Per germline, CDR1 ENHRY and CDR2 SYGVKD. J was trimmed by 3 bases and V by 2 bases; bases with no gene match: 3. The chain's CDR3 is CAISEKGQGVNQPQHF. DNA of the CDR3: TGTGCCATCAGTGAGAAGGGACAGGGGGTCAATCAGCCCCAGCATTTT.

The chain uses TRBV29-1 and TRBJ1-1; D not resolved. Germline CDR1 SQVTM, CDR2 ANQGSEA. V shed 8 bases and J shed 5 bases, with 21 bases lying between them. The CDR3 contains 14 residues. CDR3 amino acids: CSFCPGRRETEAFF. The CDR3, as DNA: TGCAGCTTCTGTCCGGGGAGGCGGGAAACTGAAGCTTTCTTT.

This clonotype has a count of ten or more. The V gene is TRBV20-1, the J gene TRBJ2-7; TRBD1 matches 9 bases. V was clipped by 6 bases and J by 2 bases; unmatched bases: 8. The CDR3 loop spans 14 amino acids. Looked up from germline, CDR1 is DFQATT and CDR2 is SNEGSKA (reference sequence). CDR3 coding DNA: TGCAGTGCCGAGGGACAGGGCGGCCCCTACGAGCAGTACTTC. Protein sequence: CSAEGQGGPYEQYF.

In the case of this clonotype: The junction and the germline gene differ at one end; a read error may be behind it. The genes are TRBV6-5 and TRBJ1-1; D possibly corresponds to TRBD1 (6 bases). The length of the CDR3 is 15 residues. Germline V gene sequence: CDR1 MNHEY, CDR2 SVGAGI. CDR3 nucleotides: TGTGCCAGCAGTTACTCCAAAAGGGGGGGGTCTGACGCTTTCTTT. Translating gives CASSYSKRGGSDAFF.

V usage is TRBV29-1 and J usage is TRBJ2-7; D is undetermined. The V end lost 7 bases, the J end lost 5 bases, and 12 bases lay between the germline ends. Germline V lookup: CDR1 SQVTM, CDR2 ANQGSEA. The CDR3 covers 11 residues. The CDR3 spells CSAIRSDEQYF. The CDR3 DNA reads TGCAGCGCCATCCGGAGCGACGAGCAGTACTTC.

As for this clonotype: A read error is possible here, since a much larger clone lies one base away. The chain couples TRBV4-3 to TRBJ2-2, with unresolved D. Germline-derived CDR1 and CDR2 are LGHNA and YSLEER. This CDR3 is built from 17 residues. For the CDR3, the DNA is TGCGCCGGCAGCCTAACTTGGGCCTACGCGAACACCGGGGAGCTGTTTTTT. This encodes CAGSLTWAYANTGELFF.

The chain carries TRBV11-3 and TRBJ2-2; 8 nucleotides align to TRBD1. With 7 bases clipped from V and 5 bases from J, the junction kept 15 bases outside the gene matches. The CDR3 has 17 amino acids. Germline V gene sequence: CDR1 SGHNT, CDR2 YENEEA. The CDR3 DNA follows: TGTGCCAGCACCCTTGATGGGGGCAGGGGGCAAACCGGGGAGCTGTTTTTT. This gives the protein CASTLDGGRGQTGELFF. The full variable domain, with the rest looked up from reference TRBV11-3 and TRBJ2-2, is EAGVVQSPRYKIIEKKQPVAFWCNPISGHNTLYWYLQNLGQGPELLIRYENEEAVDDSQLPKDRFSAERLKGVDSTLKIQPAELGDSAVYLCASTLDGGRGQTGELFFGEGSRLTVL.

This clonotype occurred a few times. The V call is TRBV7-9, the J call TRBJ2-2; tentatively, D is TRBD1 or TRBD2 (6 bases each). Trimming removed 4 bases from V and 2 bases from J, with 14 bases in between. Germline V gene sequence: CDR1 SEHNR, CDR2 FQNEAQ (reference sequence). CDR3 length: 16 amino acids. In DNA, the CDR3 is TGTGCCAGCAGCTCGCTGGGGGGCTCAAACACCGGGGAGCTGTTTTTT. Its translation is CASSSLGGSNTGELFF.

The chain has TRBV20-1 and TRBJ1-5; no definite D call. Looked up from germline, CDR1 is DFQATT and CDR2 is SNEGSKA (reference sequence). The V gene lost 6 bases and the J gene lost 1 base, with 13 bases spanning the gap. This CDR3 is built from 14 residues. The chain's CDR3 is CSALELGSNQPQHF. The CDR3 DNA sequence: TGCAGTGCCCTAGAACTGGGGAGCAATCAGCCCCAGCATTTT.

The chain joins TRBV7-2 to TRBJ2-2; 8 bases match TRBD2. There are 14 residues in the CDR3. V dropped 5 bases and J dropped 10; count of bases not matched to a gene: 9. The germline CDR1 and CDR2 sequences are SGHTA and FQGNSA. The CDR3 DNA follows: TGTGCCAGCAGCCCCGGGACTAGGGGGGAGGAGCTGTTTTTT. Its translation: CASSPGTRGEELFF.

This clonotype was seen a few times. The chain is built from TRBV20-1 and TRBJ1-2, with 12 bases matching TRBD1. Germline trimming cut 5 bases from V and 4 bases from J; bases unmatched to any gene: 8. Germline values: CDR1 DFQATT, CDR2 SNEGSKA (reference sequence). This CDR3 has 15 amino acids. Written as DNA, the CDR3 is TGCAGTGCTGGTACCGGGACAGGGGGCATCTATGGCTACACCTTC. Its protein product is CSAGTGTGGIYGYTF.

Worth noting for this clonotype: Likely a read error: the CDR3 ends without its conserved phenylalanine or tryptophan. V gene TRBV7-2 combines with J gene TRBJ1-1; 12 bases map to TRBD1. The CDR3 totals 18 residues. V shed 2 bases, J shed 0 bases, and the junction held 7 bases outside the gene matches. Per the germline V gene, CDR1 is SGHTA and CDR2 is FQGNSA. In nucleotides, the CDR3 is TGTGCCAGCAGCTTATTGGGACAGGGGGCCCTTATGAACACTGAAGCTTTCCTT. Protein sequence: CASSLLGQGALMNTEAFL.

The chain carries TRBV6-2 or TRBV6-3 and TRBJ1-5; a possible D gene is TRBD1 (5 bases). Per the germline V gene, CDR1 is MNHEY and CDR2 is SVGEGT. The CDR3 sequence is 17 residues long. The V end was cut by 6 bases, the J end by 11 bases, with 29 bases between. This chain's CDR3 is CASSFSRGGRAHKTQHF. The CDR3 coding sequence is TGTGCCAGCAGCTTCTCCCGGGGCGGAAGAGCCCATAAGACCCAGCATTTT.

This clonotype occurred a few times. This chain joins TRBV7-2 and TRBJ2-4; 8 nucleotides line up with TRBD2. Trimming cost V 4 bases and J 6 bases; bases outside gene matches: 11. Germline lookup yields CDR1 SGHTA and CDR2 FQGNSA. This CDR3 has 16 residues. The CDR3 bases are TGTGCCAGCAGCTCACACAGTAGCGGGGCGGGAAACATTCAGTACTTC. Protein sequence: CASSSHSSGAGNIQYF.